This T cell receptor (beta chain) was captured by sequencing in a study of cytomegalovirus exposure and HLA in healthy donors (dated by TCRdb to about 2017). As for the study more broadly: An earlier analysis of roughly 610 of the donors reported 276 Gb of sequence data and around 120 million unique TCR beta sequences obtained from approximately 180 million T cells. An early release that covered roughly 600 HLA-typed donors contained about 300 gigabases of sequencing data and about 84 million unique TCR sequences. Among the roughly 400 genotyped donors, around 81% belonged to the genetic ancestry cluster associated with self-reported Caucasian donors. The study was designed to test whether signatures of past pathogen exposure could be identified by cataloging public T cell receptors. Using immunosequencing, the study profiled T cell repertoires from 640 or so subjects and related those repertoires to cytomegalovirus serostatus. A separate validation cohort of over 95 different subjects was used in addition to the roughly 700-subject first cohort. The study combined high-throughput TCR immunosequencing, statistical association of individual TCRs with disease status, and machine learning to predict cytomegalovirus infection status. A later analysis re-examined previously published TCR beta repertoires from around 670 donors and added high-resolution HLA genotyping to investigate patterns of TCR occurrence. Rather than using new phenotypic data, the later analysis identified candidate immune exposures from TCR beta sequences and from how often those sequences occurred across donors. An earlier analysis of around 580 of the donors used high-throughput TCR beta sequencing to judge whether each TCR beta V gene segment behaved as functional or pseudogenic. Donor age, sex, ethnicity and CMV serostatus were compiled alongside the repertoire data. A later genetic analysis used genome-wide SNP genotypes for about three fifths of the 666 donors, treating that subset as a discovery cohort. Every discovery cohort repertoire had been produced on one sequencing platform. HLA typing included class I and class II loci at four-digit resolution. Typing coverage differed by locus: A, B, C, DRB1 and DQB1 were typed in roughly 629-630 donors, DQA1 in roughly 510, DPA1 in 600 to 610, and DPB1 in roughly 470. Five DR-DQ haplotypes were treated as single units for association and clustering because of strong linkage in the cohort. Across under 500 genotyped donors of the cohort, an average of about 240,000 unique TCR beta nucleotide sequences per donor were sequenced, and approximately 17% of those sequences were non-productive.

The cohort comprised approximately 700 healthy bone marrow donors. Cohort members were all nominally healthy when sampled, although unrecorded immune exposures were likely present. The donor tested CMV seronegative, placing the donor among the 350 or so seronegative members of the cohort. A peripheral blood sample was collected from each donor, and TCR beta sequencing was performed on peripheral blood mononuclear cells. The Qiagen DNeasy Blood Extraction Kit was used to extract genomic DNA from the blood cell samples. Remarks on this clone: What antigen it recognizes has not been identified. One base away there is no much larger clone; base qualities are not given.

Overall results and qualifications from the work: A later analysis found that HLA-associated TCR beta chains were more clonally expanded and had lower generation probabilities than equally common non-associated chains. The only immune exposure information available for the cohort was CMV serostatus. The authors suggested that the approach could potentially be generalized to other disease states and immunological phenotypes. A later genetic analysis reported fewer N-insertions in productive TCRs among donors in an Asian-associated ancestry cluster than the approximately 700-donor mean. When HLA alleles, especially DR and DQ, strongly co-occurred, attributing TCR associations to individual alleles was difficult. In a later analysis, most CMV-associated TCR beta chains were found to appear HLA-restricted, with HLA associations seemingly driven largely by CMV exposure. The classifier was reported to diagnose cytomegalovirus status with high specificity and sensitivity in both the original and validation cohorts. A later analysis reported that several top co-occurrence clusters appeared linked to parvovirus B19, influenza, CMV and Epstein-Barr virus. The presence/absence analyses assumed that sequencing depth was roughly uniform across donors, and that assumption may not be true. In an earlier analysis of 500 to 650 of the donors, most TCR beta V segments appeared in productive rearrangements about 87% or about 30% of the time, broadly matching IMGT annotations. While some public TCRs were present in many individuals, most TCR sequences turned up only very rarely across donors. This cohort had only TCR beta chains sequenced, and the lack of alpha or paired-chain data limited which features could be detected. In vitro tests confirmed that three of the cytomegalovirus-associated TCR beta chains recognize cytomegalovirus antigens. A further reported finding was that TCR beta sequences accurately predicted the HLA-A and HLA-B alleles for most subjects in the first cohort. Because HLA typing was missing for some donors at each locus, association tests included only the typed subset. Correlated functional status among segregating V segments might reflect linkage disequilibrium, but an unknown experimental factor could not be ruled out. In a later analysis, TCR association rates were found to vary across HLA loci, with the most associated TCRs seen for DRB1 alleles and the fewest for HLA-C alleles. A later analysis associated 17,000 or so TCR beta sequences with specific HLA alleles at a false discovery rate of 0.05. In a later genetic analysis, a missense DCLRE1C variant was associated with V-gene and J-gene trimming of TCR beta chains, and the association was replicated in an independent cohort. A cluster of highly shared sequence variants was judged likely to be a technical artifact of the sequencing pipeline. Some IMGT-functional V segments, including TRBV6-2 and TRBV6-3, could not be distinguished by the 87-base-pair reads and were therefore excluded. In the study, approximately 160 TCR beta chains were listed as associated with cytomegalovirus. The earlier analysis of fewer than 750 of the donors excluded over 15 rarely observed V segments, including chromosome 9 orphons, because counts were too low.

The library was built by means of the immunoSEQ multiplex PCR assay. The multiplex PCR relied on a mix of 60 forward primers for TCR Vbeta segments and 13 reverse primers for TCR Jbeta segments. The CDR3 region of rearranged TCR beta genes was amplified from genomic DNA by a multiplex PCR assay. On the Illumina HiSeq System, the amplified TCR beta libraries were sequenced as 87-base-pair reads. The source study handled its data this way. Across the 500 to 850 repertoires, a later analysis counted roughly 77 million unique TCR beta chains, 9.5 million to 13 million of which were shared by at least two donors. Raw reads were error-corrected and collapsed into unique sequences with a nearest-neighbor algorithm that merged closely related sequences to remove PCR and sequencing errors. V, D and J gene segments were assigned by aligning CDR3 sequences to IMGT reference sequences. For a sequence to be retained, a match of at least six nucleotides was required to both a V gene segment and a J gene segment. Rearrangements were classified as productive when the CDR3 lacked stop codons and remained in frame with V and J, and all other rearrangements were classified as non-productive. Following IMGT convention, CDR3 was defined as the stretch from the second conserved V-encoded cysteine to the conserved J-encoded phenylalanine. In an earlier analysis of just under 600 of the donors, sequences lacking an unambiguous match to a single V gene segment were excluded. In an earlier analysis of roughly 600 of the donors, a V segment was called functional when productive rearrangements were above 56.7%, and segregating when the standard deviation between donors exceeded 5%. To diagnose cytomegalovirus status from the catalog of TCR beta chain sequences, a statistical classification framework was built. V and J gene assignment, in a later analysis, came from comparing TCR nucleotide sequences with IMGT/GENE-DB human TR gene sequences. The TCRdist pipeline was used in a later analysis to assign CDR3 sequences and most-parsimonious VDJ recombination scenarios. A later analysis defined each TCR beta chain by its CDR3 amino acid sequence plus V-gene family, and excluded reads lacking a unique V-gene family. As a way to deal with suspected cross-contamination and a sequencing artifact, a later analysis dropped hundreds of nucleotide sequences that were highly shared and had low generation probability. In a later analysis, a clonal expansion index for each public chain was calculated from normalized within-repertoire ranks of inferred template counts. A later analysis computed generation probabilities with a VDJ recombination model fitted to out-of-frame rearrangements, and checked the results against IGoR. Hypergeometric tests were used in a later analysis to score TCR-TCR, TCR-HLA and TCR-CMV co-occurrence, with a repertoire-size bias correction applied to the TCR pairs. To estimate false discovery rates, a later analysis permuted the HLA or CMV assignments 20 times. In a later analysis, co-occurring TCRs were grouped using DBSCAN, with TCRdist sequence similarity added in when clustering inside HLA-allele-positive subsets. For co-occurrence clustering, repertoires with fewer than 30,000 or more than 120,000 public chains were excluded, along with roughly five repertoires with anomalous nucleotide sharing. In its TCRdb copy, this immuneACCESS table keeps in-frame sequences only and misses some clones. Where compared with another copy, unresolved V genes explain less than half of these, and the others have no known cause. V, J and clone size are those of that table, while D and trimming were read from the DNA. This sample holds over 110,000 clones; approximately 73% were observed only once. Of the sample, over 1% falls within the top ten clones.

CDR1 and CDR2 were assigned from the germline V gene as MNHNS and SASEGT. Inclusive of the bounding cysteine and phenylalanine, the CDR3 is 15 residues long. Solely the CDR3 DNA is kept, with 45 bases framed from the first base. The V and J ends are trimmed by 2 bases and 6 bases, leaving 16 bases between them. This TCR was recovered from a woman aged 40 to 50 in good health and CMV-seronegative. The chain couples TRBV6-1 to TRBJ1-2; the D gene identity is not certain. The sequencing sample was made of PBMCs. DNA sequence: TGTGCCAGCAGTGAATCACCGGTGTCCCCGGATGGCTACACCTTC. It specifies CASSESPVSPDGYTF.